The T cell receptor (beta chain) under discussion was sequenced for a study of blood T cell repertoires in COVID-19. About the research overall: Acute and convalescent COVID-19 specimens originated in the United States, Italy and Spain. In each case, the material was cDNA or gDNA derived from T cells, B-cell-depleted T cells, or PBMCs.

The data were produced by immunoSEQ multiplex PCR, yet TCRdb's version contains in-frame clones alone and is incomplete. The table has approximately 300,000 clones, 85% to 90% seen once. V was clipped by 3 bases and J by 6 bases; unmatched bases: 2. Germline V gene sequence: CDR1 SGHKS, CDR2 YYEKEE (reference sequence). The CDR3 contains 14 residues. This TCR was recovered from a woman in her thirties or forties with acute or convalescent COVID-19. The sample was peripheral blood. This chain uses TRBV5-5 with TRBJ2-3; 12 bases are shared with TRBD2. The CDR3 bases are TGTGCCAGCAGCTCAACTAGCGGGGGGGATACGCAGTATTTT. It translates to CASSSTSGGDTQYF. Complete variable domain (other parts from reference TRBV5-5 and TRBJ2-3): DAGVTQSPTHLIKTRGQQVTLRCSPISGHKSVSWYQQVLGQGPQFIFQYYEKEERGRGNFPDRFSARQFPNYSSELNVNALLLGDSALYLCASSSTSGGDTQYFGPGTRLTVL.